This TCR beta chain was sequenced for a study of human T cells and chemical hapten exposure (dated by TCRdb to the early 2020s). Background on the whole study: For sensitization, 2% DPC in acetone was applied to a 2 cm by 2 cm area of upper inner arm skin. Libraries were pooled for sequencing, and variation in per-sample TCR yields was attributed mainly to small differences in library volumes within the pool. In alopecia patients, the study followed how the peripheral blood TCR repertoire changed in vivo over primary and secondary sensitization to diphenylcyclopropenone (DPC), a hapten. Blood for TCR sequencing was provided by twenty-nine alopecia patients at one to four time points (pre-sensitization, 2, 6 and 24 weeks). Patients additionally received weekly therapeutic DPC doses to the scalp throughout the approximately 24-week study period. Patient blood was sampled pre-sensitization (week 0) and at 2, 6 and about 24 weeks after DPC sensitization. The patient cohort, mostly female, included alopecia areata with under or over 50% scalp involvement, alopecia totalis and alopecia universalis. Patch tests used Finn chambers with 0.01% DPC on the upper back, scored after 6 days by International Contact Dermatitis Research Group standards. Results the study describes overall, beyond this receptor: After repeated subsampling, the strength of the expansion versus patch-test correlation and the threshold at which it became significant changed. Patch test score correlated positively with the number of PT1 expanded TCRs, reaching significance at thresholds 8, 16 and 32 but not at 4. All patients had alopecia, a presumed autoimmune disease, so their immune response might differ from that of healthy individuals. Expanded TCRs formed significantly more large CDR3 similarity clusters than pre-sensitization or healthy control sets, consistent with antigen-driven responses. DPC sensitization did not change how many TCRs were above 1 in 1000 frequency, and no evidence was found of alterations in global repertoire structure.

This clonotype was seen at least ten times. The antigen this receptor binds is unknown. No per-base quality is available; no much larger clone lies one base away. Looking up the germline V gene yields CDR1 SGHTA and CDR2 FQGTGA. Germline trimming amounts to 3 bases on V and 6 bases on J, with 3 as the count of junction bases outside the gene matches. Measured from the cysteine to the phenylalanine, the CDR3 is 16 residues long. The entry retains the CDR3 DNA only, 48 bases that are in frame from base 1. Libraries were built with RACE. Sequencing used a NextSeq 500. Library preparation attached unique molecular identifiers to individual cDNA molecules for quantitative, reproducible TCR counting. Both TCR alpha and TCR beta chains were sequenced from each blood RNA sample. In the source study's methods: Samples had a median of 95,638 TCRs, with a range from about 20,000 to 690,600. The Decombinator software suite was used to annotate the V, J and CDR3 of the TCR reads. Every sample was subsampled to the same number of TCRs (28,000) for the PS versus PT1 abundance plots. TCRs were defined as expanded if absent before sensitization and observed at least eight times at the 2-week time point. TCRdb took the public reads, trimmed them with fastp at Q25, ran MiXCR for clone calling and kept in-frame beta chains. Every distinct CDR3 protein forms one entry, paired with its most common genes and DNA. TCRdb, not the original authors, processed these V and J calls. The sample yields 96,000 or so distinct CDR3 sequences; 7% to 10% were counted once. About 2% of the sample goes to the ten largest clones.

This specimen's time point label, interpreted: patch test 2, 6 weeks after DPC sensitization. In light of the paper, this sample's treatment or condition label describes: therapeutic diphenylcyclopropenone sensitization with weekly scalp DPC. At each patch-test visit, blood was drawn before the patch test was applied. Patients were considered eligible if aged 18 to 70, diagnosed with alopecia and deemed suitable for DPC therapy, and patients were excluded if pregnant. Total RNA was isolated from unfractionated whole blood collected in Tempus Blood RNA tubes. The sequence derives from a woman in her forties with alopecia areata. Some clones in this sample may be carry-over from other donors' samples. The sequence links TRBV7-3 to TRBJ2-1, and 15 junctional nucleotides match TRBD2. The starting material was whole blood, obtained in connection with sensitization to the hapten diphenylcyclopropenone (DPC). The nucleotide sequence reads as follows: TGTGCCAGCAGCTTGGGACTAGCGGGAGGCGCCAATGAGCAGTTCTTC. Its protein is CASSLGLAGGANEQFF. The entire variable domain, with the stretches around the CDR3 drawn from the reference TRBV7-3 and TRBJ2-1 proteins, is GAGVSQTPSNKVTEKGKYVELRCDPISGHTALYWYRQSLGQGPEFLIYFQGTGAADDSGLPNDRFFAVRPEGSVSTLKIQRTERGDSAVYLCASSLGLAGGANEQFFGPGTRLTVL.